Shown below are 27 T cell receptor beta chains from a single sample sequenced in a study of response to subunit inactivated influenza vaccine. TCRdb reprocessed the RT-PCR reads via MiXCR and lists one record per CDR3 protein. The sample has under 800,000 distinct CDR3 sequences; about 15% are singletons. Material: PBMCs from blood, obtained approximately 15 days before vaccination. The receptor set was obtained from a middle-aged man who received an inactivated influenza vaccine.

The J gene is TRBJ2-1, the V gene TRBV20-1, with 14 bases lining up with TRBD2. Looked up from germline, CDR1 is DFQATT and CDR2 is SNEGSKA (reference sequence). Germline trimming cut 0 bases from V and 5 bases from J; bases unmatched to any gene: 3. The CDR3 runs 16 residues. The CDR3 DNA reads as TGCAGTGCTAGAGACCCGGGACTAGCGGGGGACAATGAGCAGTTCTTC. It codes for CSARDPGLAGDNEQFF.

This chain uses TRBV30 with TRBJ2-5; D not certain. Between the trimmed V and J ends, which lost 2 bases and 3 bases, there was a span of 10 bases. CDR3 size: 13 residues. CDR1 and CDR2 from the germline V gene are GTSNPN and SVGIG (reference sequence). CDR3 nucleotides: TGTGCCTGGAGTTTGGGTGTGAAAGAGACCCAGTACTTC. Its translation is CAWSLGVKETQYF. Filled out from reference TRBV30 and TRBJ2-5, the complete variable domain reads SQTIHQWPATLVQPVGSPLSLECTVEGTSNPNLYWYRQAAGRGLQLLFYSVGIGQISSEVPQNLSASRPQDRQFILSSKKLLLSDSGFYLCAWSLGVKETQYFGPGTRLLVL.

This clonotype turned up a few times. The chain joins TRBV11-2 to TRBJ2-7; 7 bases line up with TRBD1. CDR1 SGHAT and CDR2 FQNNGV come from the germline V gene. J lost 1 base, V lost 6 bases, and 9 bases had no gene match. This CDR3 contains 15 residues. This CDR3 reads CASRLLRDRSYEQYF. As DNA, the CDR3 is TGTGCCAGCAGACTCCTCCGGGACAGATCCTACGAGCAGTACTTC. Variable domain in full (rest from reference TRBV11-2 and TRBJ2-7): EAGVAQSPRYKIIEKRQSVAFWCNPISGHATLYWYQQILGQGPKLLIQFQNNGVVDDSQLPKDRFSAERLKGVDSTLKIQPAKLEDSAVYLCASRLLRDRSYEQYFGPGTRLTVT.

This clonotype was counted only a few times. The V and J genes are TRBV7-2 and TRBJ2-1; TRBD2 aligns across 8 bases. The ends lost 2 bases at V and 7 bases at J; junction bases unmatched: 4. The V gene's germline CDR1 is SGHTA and CDR2 FQGNSA. This CDR3 is built from 14 residues. The CDR3 DNA reads as TGTGCCAGCAGCTTAAAAAGCGGGAGAAATGAGCAGTTCTTC. This sequence encodes CASSLKSGRNEQFF.

This clonotype has a handful of counts. This chain uses TRBV12-3 or TRBV12-4 with TRBJ2-3; D may be TRBD2 (6 bases). With 8 bases removed from V and 4 bases from J, the gap between germline ends came to 10 bases. The CDR3 covers 12 residues. The CDR3 DNA reads as TGTGCCAGCGGGACTTCCCCAGATACGCAGTATTTT. Amino acid sequence: CASGTSPDTQYF.

The V gene is TRBV20-1, the J gene TRBJ2-1, with 7 bases identical to TRBD2. This CDR3 contains 14 residues. In germline, CDR1 is DFQATT, CDR2 SNEGSKA (reference sequence). V shed 3 bases, J shed 7 bases, and the junction held 9 bases outside the gene matches. The CDR3 loop reads CSASGGGSGNEQFF. CDR3 DNA sequence: TGCAGTGCTAGTGGGGGAGGGTCAGGAAATGAGCAGTTCTTC.

V is TRBV5-1 and J is TRBJ2-3; D is undetermined. CDR1 SGHRS and CDR2 YFSETQ come from the germline V gene. Deletions cut 1 base from V and 4 bases from J, with 13 bases between. CDR3 size: 15 residues. The CDR3 sequence is CASSLKGFHADTQYF. The CDR3 DNA reads as TGCGCCAGCAGCTTGAAGGGCTTTCATGCAGATACGCAGTATTTT.

This clonotype was seen more than once but under ten times. This chain uses TRBV9 with TRBJ2-7, with D tentatively TRBD1 (6 bases). The germline V gene encodes CDR1 SGDLS and CDR2 YYNGEE. The CDR3 totals 15 residues. Trimming took 0 bases from V and 3 from J, leaving 13 bases between them. The CDR3 here is CASSVGAGEYYEQYF. CDR3 sequence (DNA): TGTGCCAGCAGCGTAGGGGCAGGGGAATACTACGAGCAGTACTTC.

The V and J genes are TRBV28 and TRBJ1-5; perhaps TRBD1 as D (6 bases). CDR3 length: 12 amino acids. Per the germline V gene, CDR1 is MDHEN and CDR2 is SYDVKM. The V and J ends lost 4 bases and 13 bases respectively, with 14 bases between them. The CDR3 DNA is TGTGCCAGCAGTTGGGACACCCTCTCACAGCATTTT. Translating gives CASSWDTLSQHF.

There are a few counts of this clonotype. The rearrangement links TRBV7-2 to TRBJ2-1; unclear D gene. The CDR3 has 15 amino acids. Per the germline V gene, CDR1 is SGHTA and CDR2 is FQGNSA. V shed 5 bases and J shed 2 bases, with 13 bases lying between them. CDR3 bases: TGTGCCAGCAGCCCCCCCCGTTTAGCCTACAATGAGCAGTTCTTC. This gives the protein CASSPPRLAYNEQFF.

The gene calls are TRBV5-6 and TRBJ1-5, with unresolved D. The V gene lost 1 base and the J gene lost 7 bases, with 12 bases spanning the gap. The CDR3 is made up of 14 amino acids. Germline V gene lookup returns CDR1 SGHDT and CDR2 YYEEEE. The CDR3 DNA sequence: TGTGCCAGCAGCTTGATCTCCTCCGCGCAGCCCCAGCATTTT. This gives the protein CASSLISSAQPQHF. Full variable domain (missing parts from reference TRBV5-6 and TRBJ1-5): DAGVTQSPTHLIKTRGQQVTLRCSPKSGHDTVSWYQQALGQGPQFIFQYYEEEERQRGNFPDRFSGHQFPNYSSELNVNALLLGDSALYLCASSLISSAQPQHFGDGTRLSIL.

The J gene is TRBJ2-5, the V gene TRBV18; a weak D match, TRBD2 (5 bases). The V and J ends lost 1 base and 3 bases respectively, with 12 bases between them. The V gene's germline CDR1 is KGHSH and CDR2 LQKENI. The CDR3 has 15 residues. The CDR3 DNA sequence: TGTGCCAGCTCACCACTTCGTGAGGGTAAAGAGACCCAGTACTTC. Encoded protein: CASSPLREGKETQYF.

This clonotype was counted many times. The chain joins TRBV9 to TRBJ2-3; 8 nucleotides agree with TRBD2. Germline V gives CDR1 SGDLS, CDR2 YYNGEE. The CDR3 extends over 15 amino acids. The ends lost 2 bases at V and 0 bases at J; junction bases unmatched: 2. CDR3 in amino acids: CASSVSGTSTDTQYF. The CDR3 nucleotides are TGTGCCAGCAGCGTTAGCGGGACTAGCACAGATACGCAGTATTTT.

The CDR3 spells CASSPGTGPGTEAFF. The CDR3 DNA sequence: TGTGCCAGCAGCCCTGGGACAGGGCCCGGAACTGAAGCTTTCTTT. The chain employs TRBV5-8 and TRBJ1-1; 9 bases align to TRBD1. J lost 5 bases, V lost 4 bases, and 9 bases had no gene match. The CDR3 runs 15 residues. Germline CDR1 and CDR2: SGHTS and YDEGEE. The variable domain in full, completed from reference TRBV5-8 and TRBJ1-1, reads EAGVTQSPTHLIKTRGQQATLRCSPISGHTSVYWYQQALGLGLQFLLWYDEGEERNRGNFPPRFSGRQFPNYSSELNVNALELEDSALYLCASSPGTGPGTEAFFGQGTRLTVV.

This clonotype appeared many times. The genes are TRBV29-1 and TRBJ1-1; D perhaps matches TRBD1 (6 bases). Germline V lookup: CDR1 SQVTM, CDR2 ANQGSEA. V gave up 4 bases and J gave up 1 base, with 10 bases separating them. This CDR3 comprises 13 residues. This CDR3 reads CSVGQGPNTEAFF. CDR3 DNA: TGCAGCGTTGGCCAGGGGCCGAACACTGAAGCTTTCTTT.

V and J are TRBV25-1 and TRBJ1-6; the D is unclear. This CDR3 spans 12 amino acids. Deletions cut 1 base from V and 8 bases from J, with 3 bases between. Germline V gene sequence: CDR1 MGHDK, CDR2 SYGVNS. The CDR3 here is CASSESYSPLHF. The CDR3 coding sequence is TGTGCCAGCAGTGAATCCTATTCACCCCTCCACTTT.

This clonotype was seen at least ten times. The chain is built from TRBV6-2 or TRBV6-3 and TRBJ2-1, with D perhaps assigned TRBD1 or TRBD2 (5 bases each). The germline gives CDR1 MNHEY, CDR2 SVGEGT. The CDR3 totals 15 residues. Trimming took off 6 bases at V and 0 bases at J, with 12 bases between the two ends. The DNA for the CDR3 is TGTGCCAGCAGAAGTCCGGGGCTCTCCTACAATGAGCAGTTCTTC. Translation gives CASRSPGLSYNEQFF.

The chain is built from TRBV5-6 and TRBJ2-3; 11 bases are a match to TRBD2. CDR3 length equals 17 residues. J gave up 5 bases and V 4 bases, and 12 bases lay outside the gene matches. Germline loops: CDR1 SGHDT, CDR2 YYEEEE. In DNA, the CDR3 is TGTGCCAGCAGCCTAGGCTTTAGCGGGAGGGCCCAAGATACGCAGTATTTT. Translating gives CASSLGFSGRAQDTQYF.

The J gene is TRBJ2-3, the V gene TRBV20-1, with 8 bases lining up with TRBD2. The V gene's germline CDR1 is DFQATT and CDR2 SNEGSKA (reference sequence). Losses at the gene ends were 6 bases for V and 0 bases for J; bases not matched to a gene: 5. The CDR3 is made up of 14 amino acids. Written as DNA, the CDR3 is TGCAGTGCGAAGCGGGGGACTAGCACAGATACGCAGTATTTT. Translated, it gives CSAKRGTSTDTQYF.

This sequence joins TRBV6-5 and TRBJ2-4, with unresolved D. Germline lookup yields CDR1 MNHEY and CDR2 SVGAGI. This CDR3 comprises 19 residues. V was trimmed by 2 bases and J by 0 bases, leaving 20 bases between them. The CDR3 nucleotides are TGTGCCAGCAGTTACGTTCCCAGGAGCCTACTTCTAGCCAAAAACATTCAGTACTTC. This sequence encodes CASSYVPRSLLLAKNIQYF.

The J gene is TRBJ1-1, the V gene TRBV7-2; D is possibly TRBD1 (5 bases). CDR1 SGHTA and CDR2 FQGNSA come from the germline V gene. There are 16 residues in the CDR3. Trimming cost V 2 bases and J 3 bases, with 16 bases left between them. CDR3 amino acids: CASSLLQGARYTEAFF. In DNA form, the CDR3 reads TGTGCCAGCAGCTTACTCCAGGGAGCGCGATACACTGAAGCTTTCTTT.

The V and J genes are TRBV11-2 and TRBJ2-2, with TRBD2 identical over 9 bases. Looked up from germline, CDR1 is SGHAT and CDR2 is FQNNGV. V dropped 5 bases and J dropped 6; count of bases not matched to a gene: 10. The CDR3 length is 16 residues. CDR3 amino acids: CASSPLRAGGPGELFF. DNA for the CDR3: TGTGCCAGCAGCCCCCTAAGAGCGGGGGGTCCCGGGGAGCTGTTTTTT.

This clonotype was recorded a few times. The chain combines TRBV7-2 with TRBJ2-5; 7 positions match TRBD1. Germline CDR1 and CDR2: SGHTA and FQGNSA. CDR3 size: 15 residues. V gave up 3 bases and J gave up 1 base; unmatched junction bases: 5. The CDR3 protein is CASSLDRRVQETQYF. For the CDR3, the DNA is TGTGCCAGCAGCTTGGACAGGAGAGTCCAAGAGACCCAGTACTTC.

The chain links TRBV12-3 or TRBV12-4 to TRBJ1-3; D unresolved. The CDR3 runs to 14 residues. V shed 4 bases and J shed 0 bases, with 7 bases lying between them. The CDR3 region has the DNA TGTGCCAGCAGTTCGGGCCTCTCTGGAAACACCATATATTTT. It encodes CASSSGLSGNTIYF.

This sequence joins TRBV6-1 and TRBJ2-5, with 10 nucleotides matching TRBD2. This CDR3 is 15 amino acids long. Germline V gene lookup returns CDR1 MNHNS and CDR2 SASEGT. The V segment lost 7 bases and the J segment 1 base; nucleotides outside the gene matches: 6. The CDR3 sequence is CASTQAGGFQETQYF. In DNA form, the CDR3 reads TGTGCCAGCACTCAAGCGGGGGGGTTCCAAGAGACCCAGTACTTC.

This clonotype was counted ten times or more. V and J are TRBV15 and TRBJ2-6, with D perhaps TRBD1 (5 bases). Per the germline V gene, CDR1 is LNHNV and CDR2 is YYDKDF (reference sequence). The CDR3 contains 16 residues. With 1 base removed from V and 0 bases from J, the gap between germline ends came to 7 bases. The CDR3 region has the DNA TGTGCCACCAGCAGAGTGGACAACTCTGGGGCCAACGTCCTGACTTTC. It codes for CATSRVDNSGANVLTF.

This clonotype was detected a few times. This chain joins TRBV11-2 and TRBJ2-3, with TRBD2 identical over 10 bases. Germline V CDR1 and CDR2: SGHAT, FQNNGV. Trimming cost V 7 bases and J 0 bases; bases outside gene matches: 13. This CDR3 has 18 amino acids. The CDR3 region is CASTLIASGGTSTDTQYF. DNA of the CDR3: TGTGCCAGCACTCTCATTGCTAGCGGGGGTACTAGCACAGATACGCAGTATTTT.